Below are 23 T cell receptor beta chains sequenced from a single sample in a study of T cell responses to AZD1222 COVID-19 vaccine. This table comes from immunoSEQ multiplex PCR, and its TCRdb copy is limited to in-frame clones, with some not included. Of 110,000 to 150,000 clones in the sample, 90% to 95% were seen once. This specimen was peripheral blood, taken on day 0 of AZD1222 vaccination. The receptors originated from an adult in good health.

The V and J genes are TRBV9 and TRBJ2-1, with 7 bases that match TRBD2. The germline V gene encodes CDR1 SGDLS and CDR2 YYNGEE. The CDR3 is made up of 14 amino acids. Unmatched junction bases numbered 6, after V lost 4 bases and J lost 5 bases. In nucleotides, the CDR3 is TGTGCCAGCAGCCCCCGGGACTATAACAATGAGCAGTTCTTC. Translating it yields CASSPRDYNNEQFF.

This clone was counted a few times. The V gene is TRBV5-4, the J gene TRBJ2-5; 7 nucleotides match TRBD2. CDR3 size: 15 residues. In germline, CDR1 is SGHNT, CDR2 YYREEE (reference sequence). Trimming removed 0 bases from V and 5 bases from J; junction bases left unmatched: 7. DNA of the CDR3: TGTGCCAGCAGCTTGGAGGGCGGGAGAAAGGAGACCCAGTACTTC. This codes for CASSLEGGRKETQYF.

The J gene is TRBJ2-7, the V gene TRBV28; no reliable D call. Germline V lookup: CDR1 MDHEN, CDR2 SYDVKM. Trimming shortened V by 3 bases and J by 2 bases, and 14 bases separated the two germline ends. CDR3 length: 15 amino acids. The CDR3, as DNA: TGTGCCAGCAGTTTCTCGGAGAAACCCCCCTACGAGCAGTACTTC. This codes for CASSFSEKPPYEQYF.

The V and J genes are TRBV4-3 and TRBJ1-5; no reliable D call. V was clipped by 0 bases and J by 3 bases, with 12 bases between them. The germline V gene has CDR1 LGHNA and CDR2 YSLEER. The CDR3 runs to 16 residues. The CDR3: CASSQDFRPDNQPQHF. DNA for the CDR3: TGCGCCAGCAGCCAAGATTTCCGGCCTGACAATCAGCCCCAGCATTTT.

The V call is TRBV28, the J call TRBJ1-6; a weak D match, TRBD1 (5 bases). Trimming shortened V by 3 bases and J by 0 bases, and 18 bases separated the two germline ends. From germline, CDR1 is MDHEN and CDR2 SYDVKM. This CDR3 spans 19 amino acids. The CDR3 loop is CASSFWGFAGSSYNSPLHF. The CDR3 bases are TGTGCCAGCAGTTTTTGGGGCTTTGCCGGTAGCTCCTATAATTCACCCCTCCACTTT.

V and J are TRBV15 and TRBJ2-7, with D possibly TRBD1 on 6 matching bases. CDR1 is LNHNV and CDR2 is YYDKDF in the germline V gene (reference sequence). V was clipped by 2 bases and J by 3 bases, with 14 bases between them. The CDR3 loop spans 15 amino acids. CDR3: CATSRRTVGFYEQYF. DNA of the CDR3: TGTGCCACCAGCAGAAGGACAGTTGGGTTCTACGAGCAGTACTTC. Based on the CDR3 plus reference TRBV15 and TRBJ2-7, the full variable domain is DAMVIQNPRYQVTQFGKPVTLSCSQTLNHNVMYWYQQKSSQAPKLLFHYYDKDFNNEADTPDNFQSRRPNTSFCFLDIRSPGLGDTAMYLCATSRRTVGFYEQYFGPGTRLTVT.

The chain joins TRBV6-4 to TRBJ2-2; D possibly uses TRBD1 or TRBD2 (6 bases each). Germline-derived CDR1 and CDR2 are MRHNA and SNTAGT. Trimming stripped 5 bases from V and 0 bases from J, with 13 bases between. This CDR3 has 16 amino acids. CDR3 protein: CASSRGTSANTGELFF. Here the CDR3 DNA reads TGTGCCAGCAGTCGCGGGACATCCGCGAACACCGGGGAGCTGTTTTTT.

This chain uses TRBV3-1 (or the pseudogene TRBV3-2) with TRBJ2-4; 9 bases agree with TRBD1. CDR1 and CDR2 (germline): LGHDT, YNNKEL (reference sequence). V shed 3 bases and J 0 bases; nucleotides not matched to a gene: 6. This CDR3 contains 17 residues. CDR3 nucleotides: TGTGCCAGCAGCCATAACAGGGGGCTGGTAGCCAAAAACATTCAGTACTTC. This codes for CASSHNRGLVAKNIQYF.

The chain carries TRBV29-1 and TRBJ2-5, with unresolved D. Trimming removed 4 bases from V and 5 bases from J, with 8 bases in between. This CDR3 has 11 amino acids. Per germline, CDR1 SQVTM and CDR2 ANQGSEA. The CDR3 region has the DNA TGCAGCGTTGTGCCCTACGAGACCCAGTACTTC. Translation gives CSVVPYETQYF.

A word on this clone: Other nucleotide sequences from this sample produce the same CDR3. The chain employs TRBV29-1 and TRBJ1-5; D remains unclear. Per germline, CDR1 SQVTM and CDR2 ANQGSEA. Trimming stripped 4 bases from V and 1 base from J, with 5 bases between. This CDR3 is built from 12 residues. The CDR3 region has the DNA TGCAGCGTTGGTGGGAGCAATCAGCCCCAGCATTTT. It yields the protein CSVGGSNQPQHF.

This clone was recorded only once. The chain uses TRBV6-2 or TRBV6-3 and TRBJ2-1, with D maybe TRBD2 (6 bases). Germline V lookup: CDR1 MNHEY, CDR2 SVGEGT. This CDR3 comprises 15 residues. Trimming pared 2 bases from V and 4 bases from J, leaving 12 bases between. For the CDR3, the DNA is TGTGCCAGCAGTTACGTTCCGGGAGTTTACAATGAGCAGTTCTTC. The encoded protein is CASSYVPGVYNEQFF.

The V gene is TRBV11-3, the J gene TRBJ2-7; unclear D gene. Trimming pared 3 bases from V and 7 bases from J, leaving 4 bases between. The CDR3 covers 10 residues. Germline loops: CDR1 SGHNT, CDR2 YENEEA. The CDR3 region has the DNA TGTGCCAGCAGCTTGGGGGAGCAGTACTTC. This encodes CASSLGEQYF.

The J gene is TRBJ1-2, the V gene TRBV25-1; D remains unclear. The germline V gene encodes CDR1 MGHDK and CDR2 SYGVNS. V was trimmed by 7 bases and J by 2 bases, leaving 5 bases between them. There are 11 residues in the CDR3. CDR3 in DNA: TGTGCCAGCACCTGGAACTATGGCTACACCTTC. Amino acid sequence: CASTWNYGYTF.

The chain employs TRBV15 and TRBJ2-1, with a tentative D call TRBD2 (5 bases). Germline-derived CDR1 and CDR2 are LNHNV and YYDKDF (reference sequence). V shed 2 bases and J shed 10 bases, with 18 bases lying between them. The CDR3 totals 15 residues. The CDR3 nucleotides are TGTGCCACCAGCAGACTATCGCTGGAGGTTGCGGAGCAGTTCTTC. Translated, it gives CATSRLSLEVAEQFF.

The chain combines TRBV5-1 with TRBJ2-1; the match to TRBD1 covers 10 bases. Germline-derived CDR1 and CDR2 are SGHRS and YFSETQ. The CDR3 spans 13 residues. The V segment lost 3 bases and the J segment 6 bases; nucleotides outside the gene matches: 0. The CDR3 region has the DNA TGCGCCAGCAGCTGGACAGGGGGCAATGAGCAGTTCTTC. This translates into CASSWTGGNEQFF.

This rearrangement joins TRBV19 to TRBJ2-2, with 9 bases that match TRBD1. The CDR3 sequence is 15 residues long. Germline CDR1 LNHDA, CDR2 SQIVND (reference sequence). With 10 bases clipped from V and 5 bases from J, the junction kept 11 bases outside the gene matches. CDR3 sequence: CATSRDRARTGELFF. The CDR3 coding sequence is TGTGCCACCTCCCGGGACAGGGCTAGGACCGGGGAGCTGTTTTTT.

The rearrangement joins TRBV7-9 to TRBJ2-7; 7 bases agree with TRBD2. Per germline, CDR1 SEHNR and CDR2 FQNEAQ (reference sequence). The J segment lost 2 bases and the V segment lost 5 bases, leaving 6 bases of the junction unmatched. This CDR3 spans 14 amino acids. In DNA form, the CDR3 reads TGTGCCAGCAGCCTGACCGGGACTACCTACGAGCAGTACTTC. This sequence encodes CASSLTGTTYEQYF.

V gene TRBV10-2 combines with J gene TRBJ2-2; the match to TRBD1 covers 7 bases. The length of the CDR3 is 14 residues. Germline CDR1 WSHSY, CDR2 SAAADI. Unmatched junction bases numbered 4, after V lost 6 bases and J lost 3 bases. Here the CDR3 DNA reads TGCGCCAGCAGCTCCGGGACAGACACCGGGGAGCTGTTTTTT. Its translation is CASSSGTDTGELFF.

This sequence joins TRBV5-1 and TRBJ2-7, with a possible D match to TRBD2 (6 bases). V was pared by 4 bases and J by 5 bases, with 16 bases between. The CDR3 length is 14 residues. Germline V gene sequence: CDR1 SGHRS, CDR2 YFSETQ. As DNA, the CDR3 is TGCGCCAGCAGCCGCCGAGGAGGGGCGGACGAGCAGTACTTC. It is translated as CASSRRGGADEQYF.

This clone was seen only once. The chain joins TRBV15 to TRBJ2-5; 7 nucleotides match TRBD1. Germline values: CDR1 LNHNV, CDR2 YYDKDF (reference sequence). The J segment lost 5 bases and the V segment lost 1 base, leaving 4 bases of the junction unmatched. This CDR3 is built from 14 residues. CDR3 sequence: CATSRVETGETQYF. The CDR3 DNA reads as TGTGCCACCAGCAGAGTTGAGACAGGGGAGACCCAGTACTTC.

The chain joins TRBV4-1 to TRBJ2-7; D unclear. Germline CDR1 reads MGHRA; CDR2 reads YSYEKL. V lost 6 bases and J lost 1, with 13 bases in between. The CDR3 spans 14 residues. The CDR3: CASSPSGGSYEQYF. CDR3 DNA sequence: TGCGCCAGCAGTCCTTCCGGTGGGTCCTACGAGCAGTACTTC.

As DNA, the CDR3 is TGTGCCAGCAGCTTTGGGACCGGAGCTTTCTTT. Translation gives CASSFGTGAFF. The chain couples TRBV13 to TRBJ1-1; D possibly corresponds to TRBD1 (5 bases). V was cut by 3 bases and J by 10 bases, with 9 bases left in between. The CDR3 is 11 residues long. Per the germline V gene, CDR1 is PRHDT and CDR2 is FYEKMQ (reference sequence). Looking up the rest from reference TRBV13 and TRBJ1-1 gives the full variable domain: AAGVIQSPRHLIKEKRETATLKCYPIPRHDTVYWYQQGPGQDPQFLISFYEKMQSDKGSIPDRFSAQQFSDYHSELNMSSLELGDSALYFCASSFGTGAFFGQGTRLTVV.

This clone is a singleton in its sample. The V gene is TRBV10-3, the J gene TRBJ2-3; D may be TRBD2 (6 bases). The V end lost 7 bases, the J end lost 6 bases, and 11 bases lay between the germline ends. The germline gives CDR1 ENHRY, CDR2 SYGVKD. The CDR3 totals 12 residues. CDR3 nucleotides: TGTGCCATCATGGGTGGGGGGGATACGCAGTATTTT. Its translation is CAIMGGGDTQYF.